The rows below give T cell receptor beta chains drawn from one sample of a study of vaccination and CD4 T cells after COVID-19. TCRdb itself ran the PCR reads through MiXCR, one entry per CDR3 protein. The sample consists of 15,000 or so distinct CDR3 sequences, 45% to 60% of them appearing once. Their antigens remain unidentified. The sequencing input was CD4+ T cells from blood, cultured in vitro. Receptors were obtained from a human donor who had recovered from COVID-19. Each CDR3 is given with its conserved first and last residue. The D gene is left open where the match is weak. Size values are once, few and many counts, or a class for expanded clones, and some rows have none.

d_gene: TRBD2; v_gene: TRBV27; j_gene: TRBJ2-3; abundance: NA; CDR3aa: CASRGLAGGGDTQYF; CDR3nt: TGTGCCAGCAGGGGCCTAGCGGGCGGGGGGGATACGCAGTATTTT
d_gene: NA; v_gene: TRBV5-1; j_gene: TRBJ1-1; abundance: NA; CDR3aa: CASSLQGNTEAFF; CDR3nt: TGCGCCAGCAGCTTGCAGGGGAACACTGAAGCTTTCTTT
d_gene: NA; v_gene: TRBV27; j_gene: TRBJ2-1; abundance: NA; CDR3aa: CASKNEQFF; CDR3nt: TGTGCCAGCAAAAATGAGCAGTTCTTC
d_gene: TRBD1; v_gene: TRBV27; j_gene: TRBJ2-1; abundance: NA; CDR3aa: CASSRVGTDEQFF; CDR3nt: TGTGCCAGCAGTCGCGTCGGGACAGATGAGCAGTTCTTC
d_gene: TRBD1; v_gene: TRBV11-1; j_gene: TRBJ2-7; abundance: NA; CDR3aa: CASSLLVGQGAHEQYF; CDR3nt: TGTGCCAGCAGCTTGTTAGTGGGACAGGGGGCTCACGAGCAGTACTTC
d_gene: TRBD1; v_gene: TRBV27; j_gene: TRBJ2-7; abundance: once; CDR3aa: CASSRDRGHEQYF; CDR3nt: TGTGCCAGCAGCCGGGACAGGGGTCACGAGCAGTACTTC
d_gene: NA; v_gene: TRBV6-2/TRBV6-3; j_gene: TRBJ1-1; abundance: NA; CDR3aa: CASRLTGGTEAFF; CDR3nt: TGTGCCAGCAGACTCACAGGTGGCACTGAAGCTTTCTTT
d_gene: TRBD1; v_gene: TRBV6-5; j_gene: TRBJ1-1; abundance: few; CDR3aa: CASSYRTGGIRFRNTEAFF; CDR3nt: TGTGCCAGCAGTTACAGGACAGGGGGTATTAGATTTAGGAACACTGAAGCTTTCTTT
d_gene: NA; v_gene: TRBV7-8; j_gene: TRBJ1-1; abundance: NA; CDR3aa: CASSALRSDTEAFF; CDR3nt: TGTGCCAGCAGCGCCCTTCGTTCGGACACTGAAGCTTTCTTT
d_gene: NA; v_gene: TRBV29-1; j_gene: TRBJ1-5; abundance: NA; CDR3aa: CSVSQGGSGQPQHF; CDR3nt: TGCAGCGTCTCCCAAGGCGGGTCGGGTCAGCCCCAGCATTTT
d_gene: NA; v_gene: TRBV6-2/TRBV6-3; j_gene: TRBJ1-2; abundance: NA; CDR3aa: CASKGTVDFYGYTF; CDR3nt: TGTGCCAGTAAAGGGACGGTTGACTTCTATGGCTACACCTTC
d_gene: TRBD2; v_gene: TRBV6-1; j_gene: TRBJ2-1; abundance: NA; CDR3aa: CASSVQPGLADNEQFF; CDR3nt: TGTGCCAGCAGTGTCCAACCGGGACTAGCGGACAATGAGCAGTTCTTC
d_gene: TRBD2; v_gene: TRBV7-9; j_gene: TRBJ2-5; abundance: few; CDR3aa: CASRLGNQRGTQYF; CDR3nt: TGTGCCAGCAGGTTAGGGAATCAGCGGGGGACCCAGTACTTC
d_gene: NA; v_gene: TRBV15; j_gene: TRBJ2-7; abundance: NA; CDR3aa: CATSRDSGYEQYF; CDR3nt: TGTGCCACCAGCAGAGATTCCGGCTACGAGCAGTACTTC
d_gene: TRBD1; v_gene: TRBV6-2/TRBV6-3; j_gene: TRBJ1-3; abundance: NA; CDR3aa: CASRNPGGTGNTIYF; CDR3nt: TGTGCCAGCAGAAACCCAGGGGGCACTGGAAACACCATATATTTT
d_gene: NA; v_gene: TRBV27; j_gene: TRBJ1-5; abundance: NA; CDR3aa: CASSGGSGQPQHF; CDR3nt: TGTGCCAGCAGTGGGGGTTCTGGGCAGCCCCAGCATTTT
d_gene: TRBD1; v_gene: TRBV11-1; j_gene: TRBJ1-1; abundance: NA; CDR3aa: CASSPTGVKAFF; CDR3nt: TGTGCCAGCAGCCCGACAGGGGTTAAAGCTTTCTTT
d_gene: TRBD2; v_gene: TRBV25-1; j_gene: TRBJ2-3; abundance: NA; CDR3aa: CASSPSPGTSATDTQYF; CDR3nt: TGTGCCAGCAGTCCCTCACCCGGGACTAGCGCCACAGATACGCAGTATTTT
d_gene: TRBD2; v_gene: TRBV6-1; j_gene: TRBJ2-7; abundance: NA; CDR3aa: CASSENPAGEGVEQYF; CDR3nt: TGTGCCAGCAGTGAAAATCCAGCGGGAGAGGGCGTCGAGCAGTACTTC
d_gene: TRBD1; v_gene: TRBV18; j_gene: TRBJ1-2; abundance: NA; CDR3aa: CASSPGQGSYGYTF; CDR3nt: TGTGCCAGCTCACCTGGACAGGGCAGCTATGGCTACACCTTC
d_gene: NA; v_gene: TRBV11-3; j_gene: TRBJ1-6; abundance: NA; CDR3aa: CAGRDALYNSPLHF; CDR3nt: TGTGCCGGGCGGGATGCGCTTTATAATTCACCCCTCCACTTT
d_gene: NA; v_gene: TRBV6-1; j_gene: TRBJ1-4; abundance: NA; CDR3aa: CASGGGAEKLFF; CDR3nt: TGTGCCAGCGGGGGGGGGGCCGAAAAACTGTTTTTT
d_gene: TRBD2; v_gene: TRBV20-1; j_gene: TRBJ2-1; abundance: few; CDR3aa: CSAPPGLAYNEQFF; CDR3nt: TGCAGTGCCCCACCGGGACTAGCGTACAATGAGCAGTTCTTC
d_gene: NA; v_gene: TRBV7-9; j_gene: TRBJ1-3; abundance: NA; CDR3aa: CASSRGSGNTIYF; CDR3nt: TGTGCCAGCAGCCGAGGGAGTGGAAACACCATATATTTT
d_gene: NA; v_gene: TRBV28; j_gene: TRBJ2-3; abundance: NA; CDR3aa: CASSGATGRGVDTQYF; CDR3nt: TGTGCCAGCAGCGGGGCGACAGGGAGGGGGGTAGATACGCAGTATTTT
d_gene: NA; v_gene: TRBV6-1; j_gene: TRBJ1-1; abundance: NA; CDR3aa: CASSLNTPGHTEAFF; CDR3nt: TGTGCCAGCAGCTTGAACACCCCGGGGCACACTGAAGCTTTCTTT
d_gene: NA; v_gene: TRBV28; j_gene: TRBJ2-1; abundance: NA; CDR3aa: CASSSGTHKGEQFF; CDR3nt: TGTGCCAGCAGTTCAGGGACTCATAAGGGTGAGCAGTTCTTC
d_gene: NA; v_gene: TRBV11-2; j_gene: TRBJ1-2; abundance: few; CDR3aa: CASSLDGGGGYTF; CDR3nt: TGTGCCAGCAGCTTAGATGGAGGCGGAGGCTACACCTTC
d_gene: NA; v_gene: TRBV20-1; j_gene: TRBJ2-4; abundance: few; CDR3aa: CSARDPRSVNIQYF; CDR3nt: TGCAGTGCTAGAGATCCTCGGTCAGTAAACATTCAGTACTTC
d_gene: TRBD1; v_gene: TRBV28; j_gene: TRBJ2-5; abundance: NA; CDR3aa: CASIPADRTETQYF; CDR3nt: TGTGCCAGCATCCCCGCGGACAGGACAGAGACCCAGTACTTC
d_gene: NA; v_gene: TRBV6-2/TRBV6-3; j_gene: TRBJ2-1; abundance: few; CDR3aa: CASSAPGRGNNEQFF; CDR3nt: TGTGCCAGCAGTGCACCGGGACGGGGAAACAATGAGCAGTTCTTC
d_gene: NA; v_gene: TRBV20-1; j_gene: TRBJ2-3; abundance: few; CDR3aa: CSARDFAGSTDTQYF; CDR3nt: TGCAGTGCTAGAGATTTCGCGGGGAGCACAGATACGCAGTATTTT